The clone carrying this TCR beta chain was picked up a small number of times. The germline V gene encodes CDR1 DFQATT and CDR2 SNEGSKA (reference sequence). V dropped 6 bases and J dropped 4 bases, with 9 bases sitting between them. This CDR3 is 11 amino acids long. This sample was included in a study of T cells of healthy individuals. TCRdb itself ran the 5' RACE reads through MiXCR, one entry per CDR3 protein. The sample contains about 53,000 distinct CDR3 sequences, roughly 14% of which appear only once. This receptor was taken from a human donor in good health. The V and J genes are TRBV20-1 and TRBJ1-1, with a possible D match to TRBD1 (5 bases). The CDR3 bases are TGCAGTGCGGGGGTGGCCACTGAAGCTTTCTTT. Amino acids: CSAGVATEAFF.